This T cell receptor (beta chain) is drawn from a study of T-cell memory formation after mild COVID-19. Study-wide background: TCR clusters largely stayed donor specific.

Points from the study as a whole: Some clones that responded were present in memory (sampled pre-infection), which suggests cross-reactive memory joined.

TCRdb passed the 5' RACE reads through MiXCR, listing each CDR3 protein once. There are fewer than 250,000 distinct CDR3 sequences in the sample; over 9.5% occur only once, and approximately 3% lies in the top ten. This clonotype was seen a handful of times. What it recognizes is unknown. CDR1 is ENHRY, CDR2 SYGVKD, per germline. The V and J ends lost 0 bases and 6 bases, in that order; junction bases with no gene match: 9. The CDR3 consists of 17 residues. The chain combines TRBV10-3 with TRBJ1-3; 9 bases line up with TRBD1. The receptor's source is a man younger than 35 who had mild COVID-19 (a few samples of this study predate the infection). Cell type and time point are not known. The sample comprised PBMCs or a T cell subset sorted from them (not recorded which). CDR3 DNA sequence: TGTGCCATCAGTGAGTCAGAACGTCGGACAGGGGAAAACACCATATATTTT. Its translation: CAISESERRTGENTIYF.